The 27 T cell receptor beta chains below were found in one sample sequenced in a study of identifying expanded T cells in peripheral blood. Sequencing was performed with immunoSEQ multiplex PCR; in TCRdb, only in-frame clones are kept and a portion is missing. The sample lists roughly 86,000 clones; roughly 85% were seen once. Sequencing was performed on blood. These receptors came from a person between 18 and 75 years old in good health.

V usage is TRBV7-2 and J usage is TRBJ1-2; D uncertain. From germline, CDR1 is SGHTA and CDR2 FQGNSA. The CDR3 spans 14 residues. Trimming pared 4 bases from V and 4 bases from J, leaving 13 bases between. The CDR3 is CASSSRSSSYGYTF. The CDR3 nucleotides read TGTGCCAGCAGCTCTCGGTCGTCTTCCTATGGCTACACCTTC.

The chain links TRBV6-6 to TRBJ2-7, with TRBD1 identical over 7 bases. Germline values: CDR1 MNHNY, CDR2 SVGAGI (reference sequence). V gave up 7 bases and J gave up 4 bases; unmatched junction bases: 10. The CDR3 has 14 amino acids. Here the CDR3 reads CASTTSTGRYEQYF. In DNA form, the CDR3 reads TGTGCCAGCACCACATCGACAGGGCGGTACGAGCAGTACTTC.

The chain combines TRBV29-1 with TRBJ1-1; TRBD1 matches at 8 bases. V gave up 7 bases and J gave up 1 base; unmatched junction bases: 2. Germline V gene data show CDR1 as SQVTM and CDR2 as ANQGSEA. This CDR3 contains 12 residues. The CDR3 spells CSGGTGNTEAFF. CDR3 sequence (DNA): TGCAGCGGGGGGACAGGGAACACTGAAGCTTTCTTT.

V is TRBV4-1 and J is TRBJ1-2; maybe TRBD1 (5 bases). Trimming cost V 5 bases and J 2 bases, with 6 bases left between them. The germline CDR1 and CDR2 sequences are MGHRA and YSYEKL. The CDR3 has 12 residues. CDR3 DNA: TGCGCCAGCAGCGGGGACAACTATGGCTACACCTTC. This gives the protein CASSGDNYGYTF.

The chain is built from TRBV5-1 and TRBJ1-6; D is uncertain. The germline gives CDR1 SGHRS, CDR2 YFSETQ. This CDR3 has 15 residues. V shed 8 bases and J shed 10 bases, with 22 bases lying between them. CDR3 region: CASRPAETVQSPLHF. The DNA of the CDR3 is TGCGCCAGTCGCCCAGCGGAAACGGTGCAGTCACCCCTCCACTTT. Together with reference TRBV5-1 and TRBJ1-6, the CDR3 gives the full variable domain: KAGVTQTPRYLIKTRGQQVTLSCSPISGHRSVSWYQQTPGQGLQFLFEYFSETQRNKGNFPGRFSGRQFSNSRSEMNVSTLELGDSALYLCASRPAETVQSPLHFGNGTRLTVT.

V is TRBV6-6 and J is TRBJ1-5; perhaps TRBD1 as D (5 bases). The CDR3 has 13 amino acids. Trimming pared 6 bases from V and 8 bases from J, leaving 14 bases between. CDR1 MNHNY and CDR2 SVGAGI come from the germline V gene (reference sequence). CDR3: CASSLAGREPQHF. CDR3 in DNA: TGTGCCAGCAGCCTGGCAGGGAGGGAGCCCCAGCATTTT.

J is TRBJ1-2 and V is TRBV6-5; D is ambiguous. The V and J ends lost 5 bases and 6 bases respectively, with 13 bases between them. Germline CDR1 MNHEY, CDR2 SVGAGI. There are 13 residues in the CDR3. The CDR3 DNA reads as TGTGCCAGCAGTGAAGAGGGAACCCATGGCTACACCTTC. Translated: CASSEEGTHGYTF.

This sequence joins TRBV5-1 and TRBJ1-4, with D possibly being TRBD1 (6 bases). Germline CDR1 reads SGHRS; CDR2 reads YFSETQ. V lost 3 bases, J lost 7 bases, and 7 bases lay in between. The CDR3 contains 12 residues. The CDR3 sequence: CASSSRGEKLFF. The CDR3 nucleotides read TGCGCCAGCAGCTCCAGGGGTGAAAAACTGTTTTTT.

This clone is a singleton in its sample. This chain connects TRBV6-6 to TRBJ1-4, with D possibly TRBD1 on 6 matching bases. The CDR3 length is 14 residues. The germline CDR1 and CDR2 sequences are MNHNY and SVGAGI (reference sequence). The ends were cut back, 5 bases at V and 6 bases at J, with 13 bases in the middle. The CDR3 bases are TGTGCCAGCAGTGTACAGGGTCCGTATGAAAAACTGTTTTTT. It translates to CASSVQGPYEKLFF.

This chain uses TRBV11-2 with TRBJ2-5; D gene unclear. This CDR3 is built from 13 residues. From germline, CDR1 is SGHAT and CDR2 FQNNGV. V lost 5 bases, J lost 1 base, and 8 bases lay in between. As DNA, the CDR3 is TGTGCCAGCAGCCGACAACCCCAAGAGACCCAGTACTTC. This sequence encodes CASSRQPQETQYF.

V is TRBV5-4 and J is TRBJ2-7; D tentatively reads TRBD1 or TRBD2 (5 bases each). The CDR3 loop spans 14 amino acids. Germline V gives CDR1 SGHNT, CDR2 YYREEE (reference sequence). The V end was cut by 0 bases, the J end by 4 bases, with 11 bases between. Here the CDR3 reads CASSLAGGEYEQYF. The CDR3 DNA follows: TGTGCCAGCAGCTTGGCTGGGGGAGAGTACGAGCAGTACTTC.

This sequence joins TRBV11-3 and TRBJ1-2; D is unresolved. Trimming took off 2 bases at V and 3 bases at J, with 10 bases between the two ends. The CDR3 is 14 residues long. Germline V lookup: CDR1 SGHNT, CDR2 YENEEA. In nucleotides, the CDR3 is TGTGCCAGCAGCTTATCAGACGGGGACTATGGCTACACCTTC. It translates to CASSLSDGDYGYTF. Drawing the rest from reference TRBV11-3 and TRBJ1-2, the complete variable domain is EAGVVQSPRYKIIEKKQPVAFWCNPISGHNTLYWYLQNLGQGPELLIRYENEEAVDDSQLPKDRFSAERLKGVDSTLKIQPAELGDSAVYLCASSLSDGDYGYTFGSGTRLTVV.

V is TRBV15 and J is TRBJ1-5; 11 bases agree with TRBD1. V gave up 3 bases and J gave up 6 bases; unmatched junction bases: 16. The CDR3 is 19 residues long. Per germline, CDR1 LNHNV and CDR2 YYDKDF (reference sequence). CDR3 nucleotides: TGTGCCACCAGCAGGAGCTTCCTACGGACAGGGGGCCGGGGTCAGCCCCAGCATTTT. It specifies CATSRSFLRTGGRGQPQHF.

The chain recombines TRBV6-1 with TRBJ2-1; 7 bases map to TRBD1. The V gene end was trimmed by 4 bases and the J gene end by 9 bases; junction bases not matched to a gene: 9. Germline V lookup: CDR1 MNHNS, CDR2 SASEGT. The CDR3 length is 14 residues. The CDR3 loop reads CASSAMTGSGEQFF. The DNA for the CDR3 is TGTGCCAGCAGTGCGATGACAGGGAGCGGTGAGCAGTTCTTC.

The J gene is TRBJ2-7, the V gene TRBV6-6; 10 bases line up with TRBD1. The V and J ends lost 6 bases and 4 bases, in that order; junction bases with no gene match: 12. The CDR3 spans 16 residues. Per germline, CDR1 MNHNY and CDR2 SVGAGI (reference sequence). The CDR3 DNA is TGTGCCAGCAGCAACCCGGGACAGGGGACTGGATACGAGCAGTACTTC. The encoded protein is CASSNPGQGTGYEQYF.

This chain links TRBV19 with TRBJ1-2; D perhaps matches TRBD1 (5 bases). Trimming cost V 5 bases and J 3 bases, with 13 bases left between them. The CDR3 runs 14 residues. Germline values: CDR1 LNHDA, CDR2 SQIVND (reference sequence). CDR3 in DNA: TGTGCCAGTAGTCCCCGGGACCGATACTATGGCTACACCTTC. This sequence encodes CASSPRDRYYGYTF. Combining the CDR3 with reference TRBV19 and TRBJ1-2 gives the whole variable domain DGGITQSPKYLFRKEGQNVTLSCEQNLNHDAMYWYRQDPGQGLRLIYYSQIVNDFQKGDIAEGYSVSREKKESFPLTVTSAQKNPTAFYLCASSPRDRYYGYTFGSGTRLTVV.

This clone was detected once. This CDR3 is CASSQDPRGGGRETQYF. The CDR3 DNA sequence: TGCGCCAGCAGCCAAGACCCGAGGGGAGGGGGCCGTGAGACCCAGTACTTC. The chain recombines TRBV4-3 with TRBJ2-5; D could derive from TRBD1 or TRBD2 (7 bases each). This CDR3 contains 17 residues. Germline values: CDR1 LGHNA, CDR2 YSLEER. V lost 0 bases to trimming and J lost 5 bases, with 19 bases between them.

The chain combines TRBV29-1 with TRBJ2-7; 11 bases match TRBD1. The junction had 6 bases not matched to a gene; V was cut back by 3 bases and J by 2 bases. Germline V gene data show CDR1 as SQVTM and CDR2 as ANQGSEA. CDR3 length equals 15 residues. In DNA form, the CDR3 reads TGCAGCGTTGATGGGCGGACAGGGGGCACCTACGAGCAGTACTTC. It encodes CSVDGRTGGTYEQYF.

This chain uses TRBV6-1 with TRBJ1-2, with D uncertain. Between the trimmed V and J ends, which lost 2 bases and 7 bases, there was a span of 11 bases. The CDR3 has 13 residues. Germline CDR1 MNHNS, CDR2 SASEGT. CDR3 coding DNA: TGTGCCAGCAGTGAAAATGGGTATGGTGGCTACACCTTC. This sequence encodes CASSENGYGGYTF.

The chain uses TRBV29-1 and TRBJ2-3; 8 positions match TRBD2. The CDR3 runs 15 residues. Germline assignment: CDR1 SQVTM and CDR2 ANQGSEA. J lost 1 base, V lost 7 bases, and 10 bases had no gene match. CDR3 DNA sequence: TGCAGCGGCGAGCGGGGGCAGGAAGGCACAGATACGCAGTATTTT. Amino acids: CSGERGQEGTDTQYF.

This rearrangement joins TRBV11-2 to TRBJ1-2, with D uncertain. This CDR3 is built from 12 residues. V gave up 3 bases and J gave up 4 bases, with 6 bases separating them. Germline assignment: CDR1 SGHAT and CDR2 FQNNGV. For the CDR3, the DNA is TGTGCCAGCAGCTTTTACGGCTATGGCTACACCTTC. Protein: CASSFYGYGYTF.

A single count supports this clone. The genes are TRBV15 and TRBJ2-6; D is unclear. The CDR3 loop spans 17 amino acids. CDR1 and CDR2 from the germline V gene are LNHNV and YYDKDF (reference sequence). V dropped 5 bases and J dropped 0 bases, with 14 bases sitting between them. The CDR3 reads CATSLQPSYSGANVLTF. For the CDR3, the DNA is TGTGCCACCAGCCTACAGCCCTCCTACTCTGGGGCCAACGTCCTGACTTTC.

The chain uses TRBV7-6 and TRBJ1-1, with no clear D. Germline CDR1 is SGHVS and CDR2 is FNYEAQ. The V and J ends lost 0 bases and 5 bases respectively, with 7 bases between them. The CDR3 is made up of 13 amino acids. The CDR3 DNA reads TGTGCCAGCAGCTTAGCGTTAGTGACTGAAGCTTTCTTT. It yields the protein CASSLALVTEAFF.

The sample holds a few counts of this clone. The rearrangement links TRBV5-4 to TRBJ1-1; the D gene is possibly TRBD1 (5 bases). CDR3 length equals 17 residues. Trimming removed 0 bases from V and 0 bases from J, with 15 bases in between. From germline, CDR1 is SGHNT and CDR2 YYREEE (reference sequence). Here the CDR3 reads CASSLAKYRSLNTEAFF. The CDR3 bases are TGTGCCAGCAGCTTGGCCAAGTACAGGTCTCTGAACACTGAAGCTTTCTTT.

The CDR3 bases are TGTGCCAGCAGGGAAACAGGGGGCATAACTGAAGCTTTCTTT. It yields the protein CASRETGGITEAFF. The chain recombines TRBV11-2 with TRBJ1-1, with 9 bases lining up with TRBD1. J gave up 5 bases and V 6 bases, and 7 bases lay outside the gene matches. CDR1 is SGHAT and CDR2 is FQNNGV in the germline V gene. The CDR3 is 14 residues long. Full variable domain (rest looked up from reference TRBV11-2 and TRBJ1-1): EAGVAQSPRYKIIEKRQSVAFWCNPISGHATLYWYQQILGQGPKLLIQFQNNGVVDDSQLPKDRFSAERLKGVDSTLKIQPAKLEDSAVYLCASRETGGITEAFFGQGTRLTVV.

Here the CDR3 reads CASRTNSGNTIYF. The CDR3 bases are TGTGCCAGCCGGACAAACTCTGGAAACACCATATATTTT. The chain carries TRBV6-5 and TRBJ1-3, with D perhaps matching TRBD1 (5 bases). The CDR3 sequence is 13 residues long. Trimming pared 8 bases from V and 0 bases from J, leaving 8 bases between. CDR1 is MNHEY, CDR2 SVGAGI, per germline.

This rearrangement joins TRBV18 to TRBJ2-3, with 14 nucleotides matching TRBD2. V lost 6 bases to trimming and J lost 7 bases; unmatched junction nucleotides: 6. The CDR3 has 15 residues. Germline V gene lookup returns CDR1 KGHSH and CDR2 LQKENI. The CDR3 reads CASSLTSGGANTQYF. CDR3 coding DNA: TGTGCCAGCTCCCTGACTAGCGGGGGGGCAAATACGCAGTATTTT.